The 6 T cell receptor beta chains presented below share a single source sample, sequenced in a study of blood T cell repertoires in COVID-19. Data came from immunoSEQ multiplex PCR; TCRdb stores just in-frame clones and leaves some out. The repertoire includes roughly 280,000 clones, approximately 91% of them detected once, and approximately 10% sits in the top ten. Source material: peripheral blood. These receptors all stem from a woman between 25 and 40 years old with COVID-19, enrolled during active disease.

J is TRBJ2-1 and V is TRBV24-1; D gene ambiguous. CDR1 is KGHDR, CDR2 SFDVKD, per germline. The CDR3 is 15 residues long. V shed 2 bases and J shed 0 bases, with 7 bases lying between them. The CDR3 coding sequence is TGTGCCACCAGTGATTATAGGAGCTCCTACAATGAGCAGTTCTTC. It specifies CATSDYRSSYNEQFF.

The V and J genes are TRBV30 and TRBJ1-6; no firm D call. This CDR3 has 14 amino acids. V shed 0 bases and J shed 7 bases, with 10 bases lying between them. In germline, CDR1 is GTSNPN, CDR2 SVGIG (reference sequence). The CDR3, as DNA: TGTGCCTGGAGTGTCCCAGGTGTAAATTCACCCCTCCACTTT. This translates into CAWSVPGVNSPLHF.

The V gene is TRBV20-1, the J gene TRBJ1-5; 7 bases are shared with TRBD1. The V gene end was trimmed by 5 bases and the J gene end by 6 bases; junction bases not matched to a gene: 7. CDR3 length: 13 residues. Germline loops: CDR1 DFQATT, CDR2 SNEGSKA (reference sequence). This chain's CDR3 is CSACDRASQPQHF. Here the CDR3 DNA reads TGCAGTGCTTGTGACAGGGCCTCTCAGCCCCAGCATTTT.

The gene calls are TRBV12-2 and TRBJ1-6; the DNA was not compared with TRBD1, the D call given in the table. TRBV12-2 is recorded as a pseudogene. The CDR3 covers 22 residues. The CDR3 DNA is TGTGCAAGTCGCCTCTCCCCTCCTCCCCGGGACACATTATTCACCCCTAATTCACCCCTCCACTTT. This gives the protein CASRLSPPPRDTLFTPNSPLHF.

The rearrangement uses TRBV9 and TRBJ2-7; 9 nucleotides agree with TRBD1. The germline gives CDR1 SGDLS, CDR2 YYNGEE. The ends lost 3 bases at V and 5 bases at J; junction bases unmatched: 6. CDR3 length: 14 residues. The CDR3: CASSARDRVNEQYF. Here the CDR3 DNA reads TGTGCCAGCAGCGCCCGGGACAGGGTGAACGAGCAGTACTTC. The full variable domain, completed using reference TRBV9 and TRBJ2-7, is DSGVTQTPKHLITATGQRVTLRCSPRSGDLSVYWYQQSLDQGLQFLIQYYNGEERAKGNILERFSAQQFPDLHSELNLSSLELGDSALYFCASSARDRVNEQYFGPGTRLTVT.

This clone was counted once. The V gene is TRBV7-9, the J gene TRBJ2-1, with TRBD2 matching over 10 bases. CDR1 is SEHNR and CDR2 is FQNEAQ in the germline V gene (reference sequence). The CDR3 spans 14 residues. V shed 6 bases, J shed 4 bases, and the junction held 3 bases outside the gene matches. The CDR3 spells CASSMGLAYNEQFF. The CDR3 nucleotides are TGTGCCAGCAGTATGGGACTAGCGTACAATGAGCAGTTCTTC. Drawing the rest from reference TRBV7-9 and TRBJ2-1, the complete variable domain is DTGVSQNPRHKITKRGQNVTFRCDPISEHNRLYWYRQTLGQGPEFLTYFQNEAQLEKSRLLSDRFSAERPKGSFSTLEIQRTEQGDSAMYLCASSMGLAYNEQFFGPGTRLTVL.